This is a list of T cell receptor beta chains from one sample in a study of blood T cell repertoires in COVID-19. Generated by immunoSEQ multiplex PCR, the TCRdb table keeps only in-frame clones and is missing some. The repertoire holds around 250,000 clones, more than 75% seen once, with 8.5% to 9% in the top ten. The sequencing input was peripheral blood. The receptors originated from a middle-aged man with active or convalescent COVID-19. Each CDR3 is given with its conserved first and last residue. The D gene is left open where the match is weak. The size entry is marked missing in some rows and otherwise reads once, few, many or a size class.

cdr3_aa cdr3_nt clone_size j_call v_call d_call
CASSVGGFSNQPQHF TGTGCCAGCAGCGTAGGAGGGTTTAGCAATCAGCCCCAGCATTTT - TRBJ1-5 TRBV9 -
CASGQQGADQPQHF TGTGCCAGCGGCCAACAGGGTGCGGATCAGCCCCAGCATTTT - TRBJ1-5 TRBV3-1/TRBV3-2 -
CASSYEGGNEKLFF TGTGCCAGCAGTTACGAGGGAGGTAATGAAAAACTGTTTTTT few TRBJ1-4 TRBV6-6 -
CASSELLIGYTF TGTGCCAGCAGTGAACTCCTAATTGGCTACACCTTC - TRBJ1-2 TRBV2 -
CASSVEATGGEQYF TGTGCCAGCAGCGTAGAGGCGACAGGGGGCGAGCAGTACTTC - TRBJ2-7 TRBV9 TRBD1
CASSQGQSNYGYTF TGTGCCAGCAGCCAGGGACAGTCTAACTATGGCTACACCTTC - TRBJ1-2 TRBV28 TRBD1
CASSPSTGGDEQYF TGTGCCAGCTCCCCATCTACAGGGGGTGACGAGCAGTACTTC - TRBJ2-7 TRBV18 TRBD1
CASSPSPSGTFTGEQYF TGTGCCAGCAGTCCCTCCCCCAGCGGGACCTTCACGGGGGAGCAGTACTTC - TRBJ2-7 TRBV7-9 TRBD2
CSASRVLGTIGKGADQPQHF TGCAGTGCTAGTCGTGTACTCGGGACAATCGGCAAGGGGGCGGACCAGCCCCAGCATTTT - TRBJ1-5 TRBV20-1 TRBD1
CASSVNWRAGTGEETQYF TGTGCCAGCAGCGTAAATTGGAGGGCCGGGACAGGGGAAGAGACCCAGTACTTC - TRBJ2-5 TRBV9 TRBD1
CASSTSGTDYGYTF TGCGCCAGCAGCACCTCCGGGACTGACTATGGCTACACCTTC - TRBJ1-2 TRBV5-1 -
CASSEPLALRSFRDF TGTGCCAGCAGTGAACCCCTGGCCCTCCGAAGCTTCCGGGATTTT - TRBJ1-5 TRBV6-1 -
CASSFGTGMNTEAFF TGTGCCAGCAGCTTTGGGACAGGAATGAACACTGAAGCTTTCTTT - TRBJ1-1 TRBV6-5 TRBD1
CASSLPSDIGEQYF TGCGCCAGCAGCTTACCTAGCGATATAGGTGAGCAGTACTTC - TRBJ2-7 TRBV5-1 -
CASSEGRGGLEKLFF TGTGCCAGCAGCGAGGGGAGGGGCGGGCTGGAAAAACTGTTTTTT once TRBJ1-4 TRBV9 -
CATTTLGGPYEQYF TGTGCCACCACCACGTTGGGGGGGCCCTACGAGCAGTACTTC - TRBJ2-7 TRBV6-5 -
CASSLWRGGYGYTF TGTGCCAGCAGCTTATGGAGGGGTGGCTATGGCTACACCTTC - TRBJ1-2 TRBV7-2 -
CAWRLGATTGELFF TGTGCCTGGCGGTTAGGAGCTACCACCGGGGAGCTGTTTTTT - TRBJ2-2 TRBV30 -
CASSLGGTNEKLFF TGCGCCAGCAGCTTGGGAGGAACTAATGAAAAACTGTTTTTT - TRBJ1-4 TRBV5-1 -
CASSLELGRRSSGANVLTF TGTGCCAGCAGCTTAGAGTTGGGCAGGCGTTCCTCTGGGGCCAACGTCCTGACTTTC - TRBJ2-6 TRBV11-3 -
CASRKGESGELFF TGCGCCAGTCGGAAGGGAGAATCCGGGGAGCTGTTTTTT - TRBJ2-2 TRBV5-1 -
CSVLTTWSTEAFF TGCAGCGTTCTTACAACTTGGAGCACTGAAGCTTTCTTT once TRBJ1-1 TRBV29-1 -
CASSLPPQANTEAFF TGTGCCAGCAGCCTCCCCCCCCAGGCTAACACTGAAGCTTTCTTT - TRBJ1-1 TRBV14 -
CASSPVAGGKNIQYF TGTGCCAGCAGCCCGGTAGCGGGAGGGAAAAACATTCAGTACTTC few TRBJ2-4 TRBV7-2 TRBD2
CASSLGQGAREQYF TGCGCCAGCAGCCTGGGACAGGGGGCGAGGGAGCAGTACTTC - TRBJ2-7 TRBV5-1 TRBD1
CASTWGRGNTEAFF TGTGCCAGCACCTGGGGCAGGGGTAACACTGAAGCTTTCTTT - TRBJ1-1 TRBV2 -
CASSAGTANQPQHF TGCGCCAGCAGCGCCGGGACAGCCAATCAGCCCCAGCATTTT - TRBJ1-5 TRBV5-1 TRBD1
CATTVGGDEQYF TGTGCCACCACGGTGGGGGGAGACGAGCAGTACTTC - TRBJ2-7 TRBV12-3/TRBV12-4 -
CASRGSDYGYTF TGCGCCAGCAGGGGGAGCGACTATGGCTACACCTTC - TRBJ1-2 TRBV5-1 -
CASSLRAGARGTGELFF TGTGCCAGCAGCTTAAGGGCGGGGGCGCGCGGCACCGGGGAGCTGTTTTTT - TRBJ2-2 TRBV13 -
CASSEYETPYEQYF TGTGCCAGCAGTGAATACGAGACACCGTACGAGCAGTACTTC - TRBJ2-7 TRBV25-1 -
CATSDRDRGGGYTF TGTGCCACCAGTGATCGGGACAGGGGTGGAGGCTACACCTTC - TRBJ1-2 TRBV24-1 TRBD1
CASSLTGRNYEQYF TGTGCCAGCAGTCTGACAGGGAGAAACTACGAGCAGTACTTC - TRBJ2-7 TRBV27 TRBD1